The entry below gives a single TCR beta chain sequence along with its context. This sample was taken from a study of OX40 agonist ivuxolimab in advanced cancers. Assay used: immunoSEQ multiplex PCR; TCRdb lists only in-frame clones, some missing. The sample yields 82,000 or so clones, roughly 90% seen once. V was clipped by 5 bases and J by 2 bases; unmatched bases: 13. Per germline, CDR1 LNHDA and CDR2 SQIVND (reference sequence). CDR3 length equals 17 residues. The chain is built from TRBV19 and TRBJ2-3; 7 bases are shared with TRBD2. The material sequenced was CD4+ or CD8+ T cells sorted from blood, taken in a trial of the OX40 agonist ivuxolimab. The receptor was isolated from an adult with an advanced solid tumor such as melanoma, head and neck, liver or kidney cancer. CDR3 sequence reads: CASSPSGLAVYTDTQYF. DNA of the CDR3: TGTGCCAGTAGTCCATCGGGCCTAGCGGTCTACACAGATACGCAGTATTTT.